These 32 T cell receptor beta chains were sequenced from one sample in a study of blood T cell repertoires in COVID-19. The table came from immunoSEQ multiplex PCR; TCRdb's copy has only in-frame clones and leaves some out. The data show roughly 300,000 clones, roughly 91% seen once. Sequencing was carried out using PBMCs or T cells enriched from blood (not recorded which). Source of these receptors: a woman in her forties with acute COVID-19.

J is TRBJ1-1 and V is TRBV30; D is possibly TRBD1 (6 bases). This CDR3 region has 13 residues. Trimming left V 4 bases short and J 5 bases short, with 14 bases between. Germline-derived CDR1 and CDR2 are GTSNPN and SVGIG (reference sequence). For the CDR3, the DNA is TGTGCCTGGACGTCCCAGGGGCGGACTGAAGCTTTCTTT. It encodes CAWTSQGRTEAFF. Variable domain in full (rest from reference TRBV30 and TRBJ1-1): SQTIHQWPATLVQPVGSPLSLECTVEGTSNPNLYWYRQAAGRGLQLLFYSVGIGQISSEVPQNLSASRPQDRQFILSSKKLLLSDSGFYLCAWTSQGRTEAFFGQGTRLTVV.

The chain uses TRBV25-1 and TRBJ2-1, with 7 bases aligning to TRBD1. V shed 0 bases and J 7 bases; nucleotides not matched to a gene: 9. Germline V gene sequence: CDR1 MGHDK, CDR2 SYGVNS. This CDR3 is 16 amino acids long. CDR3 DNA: TGTGCCAGCAGTGAATACAGCCCGACAGGGATGAATGAGCAGTTCTTC. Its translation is CASSEYSPTGMNEQFF.

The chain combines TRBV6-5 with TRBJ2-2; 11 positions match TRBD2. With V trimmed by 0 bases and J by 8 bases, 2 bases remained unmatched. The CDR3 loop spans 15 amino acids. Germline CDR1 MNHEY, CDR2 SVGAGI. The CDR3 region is CASSYSTSGRGELFF. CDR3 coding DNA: TGTGCCAGCAGTTACTCAACTAGCGGGAGAGGGGAGCTGTTTTTT.

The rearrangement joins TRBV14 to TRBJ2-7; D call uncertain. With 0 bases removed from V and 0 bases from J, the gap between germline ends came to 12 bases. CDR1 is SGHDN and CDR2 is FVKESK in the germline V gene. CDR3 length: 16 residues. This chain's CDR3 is CASSQDWPQDSYEQYF. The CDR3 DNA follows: TGTGCCAGCAGCCAAGATTGGCCCCAGGACTCCTACGAGCAGTACTTC.

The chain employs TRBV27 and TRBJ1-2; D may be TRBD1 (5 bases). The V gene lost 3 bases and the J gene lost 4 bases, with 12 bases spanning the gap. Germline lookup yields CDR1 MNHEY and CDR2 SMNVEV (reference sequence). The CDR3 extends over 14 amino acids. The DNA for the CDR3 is TGTGCCAGCAGTTTTTTCGGGGGATCCTATGGCTACACCTTC. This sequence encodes CASSFFGGSYGYTF.

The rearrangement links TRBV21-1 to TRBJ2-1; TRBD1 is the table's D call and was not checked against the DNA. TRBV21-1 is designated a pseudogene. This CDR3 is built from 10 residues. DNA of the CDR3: TGTGCCAGCTTGGCCCACGAGCAGTTCTTC. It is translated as CASLAHEQFF.

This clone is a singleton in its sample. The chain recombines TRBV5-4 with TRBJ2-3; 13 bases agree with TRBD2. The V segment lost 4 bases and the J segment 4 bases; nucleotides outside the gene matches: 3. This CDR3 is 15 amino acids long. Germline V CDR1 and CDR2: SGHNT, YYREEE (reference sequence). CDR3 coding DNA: TGTGCCAGCAGCCCCGGACTAGCGGGAGCAGATACGCAGTATTTT. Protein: CASSPGLAGADTQYF.

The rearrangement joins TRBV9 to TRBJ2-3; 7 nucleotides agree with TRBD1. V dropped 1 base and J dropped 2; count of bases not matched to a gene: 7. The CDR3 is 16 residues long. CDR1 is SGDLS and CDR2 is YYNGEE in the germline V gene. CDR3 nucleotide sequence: TGTGCCAGCAGCGTAAGGGGGACAGCGGACACAGATACGCAGTATTTT. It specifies CASSVRGTADTDTQYF.

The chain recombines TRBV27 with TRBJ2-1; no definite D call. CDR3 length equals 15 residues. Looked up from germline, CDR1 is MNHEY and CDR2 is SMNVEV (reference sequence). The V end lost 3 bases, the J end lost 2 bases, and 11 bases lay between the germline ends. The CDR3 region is CASSFGAETYNEQFF. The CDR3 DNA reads TGTGCCAGCAGTTTTGGCGCGGAAACCTACAATGAGCAGTTCTTC.

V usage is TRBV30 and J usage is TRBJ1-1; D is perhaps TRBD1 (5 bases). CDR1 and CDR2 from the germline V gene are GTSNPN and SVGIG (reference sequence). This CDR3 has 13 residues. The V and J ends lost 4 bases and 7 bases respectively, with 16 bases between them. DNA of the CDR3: TGTGCCTGGATGATTCTGGGGCAGTATGAAGCTTTCTTT. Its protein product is CAWMILGQYEAFF.

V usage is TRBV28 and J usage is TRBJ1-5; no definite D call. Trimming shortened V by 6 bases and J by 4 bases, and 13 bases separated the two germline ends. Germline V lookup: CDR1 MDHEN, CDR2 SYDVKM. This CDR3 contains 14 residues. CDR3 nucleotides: TGTGCCAGCAGCACACCGGGAAAAAATCAGCCCCAGCATTTT. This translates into CASSTPGKNQPQHF.

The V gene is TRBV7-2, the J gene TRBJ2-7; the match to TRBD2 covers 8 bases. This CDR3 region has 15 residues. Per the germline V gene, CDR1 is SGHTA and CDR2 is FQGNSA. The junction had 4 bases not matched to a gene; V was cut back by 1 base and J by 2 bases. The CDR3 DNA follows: TGTGCCAGCAGCTTAGGCCCTAGCGGGCCCTACGAGCAGTACTTC. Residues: CASSLGPSGPYEQYF.

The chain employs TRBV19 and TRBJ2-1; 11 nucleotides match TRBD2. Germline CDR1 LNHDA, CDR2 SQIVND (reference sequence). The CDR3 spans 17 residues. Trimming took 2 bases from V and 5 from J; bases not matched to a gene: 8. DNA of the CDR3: TGTGCCAGTAGTATACAAGGAGGGGGACTAGCGGACAATGAGCAGTTCTTC. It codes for CASSIQGGGLADNEQFF.

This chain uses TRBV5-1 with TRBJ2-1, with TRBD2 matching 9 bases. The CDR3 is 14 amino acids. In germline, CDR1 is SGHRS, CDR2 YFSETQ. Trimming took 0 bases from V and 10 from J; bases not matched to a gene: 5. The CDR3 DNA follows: TGCGCCAGCAGCTTGGTAGCGGGAGTTGAGGAGCAGTTCTTC. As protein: CASSLVAGVEEQFF.

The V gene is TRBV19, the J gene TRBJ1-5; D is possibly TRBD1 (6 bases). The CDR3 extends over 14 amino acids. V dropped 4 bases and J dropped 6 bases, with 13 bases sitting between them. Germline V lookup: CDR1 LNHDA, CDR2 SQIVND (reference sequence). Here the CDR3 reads CASSNQGHGQPQHF. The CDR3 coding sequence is TGTGCCAGTAGTAACCAGGGGCATGGTCAGCCCCAGCATTTT.

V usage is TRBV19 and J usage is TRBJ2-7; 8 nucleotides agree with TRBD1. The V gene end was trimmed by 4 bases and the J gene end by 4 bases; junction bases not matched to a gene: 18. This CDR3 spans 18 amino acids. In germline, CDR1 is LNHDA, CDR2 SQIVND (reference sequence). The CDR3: CASSSSRDRRERGYEQYF. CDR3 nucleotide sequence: TGTGCCAGTAGTAGCTCGAGGGACAGGAGAGAAAGGGGGTACGAGCAGTACTTC. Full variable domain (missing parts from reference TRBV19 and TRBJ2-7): DGGITQSPKYLFRKEGQNVTLSCEQNLNHDAMYWYRQDPGQGLRLIYYSQIVNDFQKGDIAEGYSVSREKKESFPLTVTSAQKNPTAFYLCASSSSRDRRERGYEQYFGPGTRLTVT.

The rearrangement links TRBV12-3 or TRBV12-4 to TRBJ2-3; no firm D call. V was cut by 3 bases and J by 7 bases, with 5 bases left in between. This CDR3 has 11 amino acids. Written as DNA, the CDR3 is TGTGCCAGCAGTTTCAGTAATACGCAGTATTTT. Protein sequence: CASSFSNTQYF.

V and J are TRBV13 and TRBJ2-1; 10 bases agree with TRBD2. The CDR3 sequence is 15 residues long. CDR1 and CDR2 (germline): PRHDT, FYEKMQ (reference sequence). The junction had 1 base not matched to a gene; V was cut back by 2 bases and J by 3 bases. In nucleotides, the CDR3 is TGTGCCAGCAGCTTAACTAGCGGGAACTACAATGAGCAGTTCTTC. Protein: CASSLTSGNYNEQFF.

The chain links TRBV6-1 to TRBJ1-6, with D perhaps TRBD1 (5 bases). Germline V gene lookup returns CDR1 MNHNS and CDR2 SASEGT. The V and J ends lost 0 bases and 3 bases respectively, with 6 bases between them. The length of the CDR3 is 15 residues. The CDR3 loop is CASSEAQVYNSPLHF. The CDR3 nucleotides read TGTGCCAGCAGTGAAGCACAGGTCTATAATTCACCCCTCCACTTT.

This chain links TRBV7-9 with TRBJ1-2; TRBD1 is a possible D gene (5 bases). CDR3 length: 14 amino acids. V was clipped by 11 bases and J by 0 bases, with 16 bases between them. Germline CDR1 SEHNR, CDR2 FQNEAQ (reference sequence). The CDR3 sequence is CACAGGRANYGYTF. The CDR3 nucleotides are TGTGCCTGTGCCGGGGGTAGGGCTAACTATGGCTACACCTTC.

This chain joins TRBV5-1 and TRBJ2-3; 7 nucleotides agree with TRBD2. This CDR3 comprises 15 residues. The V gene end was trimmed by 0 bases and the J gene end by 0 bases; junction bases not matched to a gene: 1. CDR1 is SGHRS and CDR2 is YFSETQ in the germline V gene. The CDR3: CASSLGGLSTDTQYF. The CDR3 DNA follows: TGCGCCAGCAGCTTGGGGGGACTAAGCACAGATACGCAGTATTTT.

The CDR3 sequence: CASSLQRGNSPLHF. The CDR3 DNA reads TGTGCCAGCAGCTTACAGCGGGGAAATTCACCCCTCCACTTT. V usage is TRBV7-2 and J usage is TRBJ1-6, with D uncertain. The CDR3 totals 14 residues. V lost 2 bases, J lost 7 bases, and 9 bases lay in between. Germline lookup yields CDR1 SGHTA and CDR2 FQGNSA. Looking up the rest from reference TRBV7-2 and TRBJ1-6 gives the full variable domain: GAGVSQSPSNKVTEKGKDVELRCDPISGHTALYWYRQSLGQGLEFLIYFQGNSAPDKSGLPSDRFSAERTGGSVSTLTIQRTQQEDSAVYLCASSLQRGNSPLHFGNGTRLTVT.

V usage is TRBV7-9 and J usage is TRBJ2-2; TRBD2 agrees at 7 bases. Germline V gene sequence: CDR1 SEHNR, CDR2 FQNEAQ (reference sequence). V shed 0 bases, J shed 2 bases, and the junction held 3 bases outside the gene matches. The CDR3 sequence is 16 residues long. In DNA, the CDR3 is TGTGCCAGCAGCTTAGCTAGCGGGTTTAACACCGGGGAGCTGTTTTTT. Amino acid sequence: CASSLASGFNTGELFF.

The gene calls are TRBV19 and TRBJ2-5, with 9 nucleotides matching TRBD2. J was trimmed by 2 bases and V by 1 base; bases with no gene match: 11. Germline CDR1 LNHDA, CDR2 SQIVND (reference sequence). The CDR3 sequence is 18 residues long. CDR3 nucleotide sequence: TGTGCCAGTAGTATAGCCGGGACGGGGCTAGCGGGGCAAGAGACCCAGTACTTC. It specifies CASSIAGTGLAGQETQYF. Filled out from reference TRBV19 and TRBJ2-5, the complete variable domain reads DGGITQSPKYLFRKEGQNVTLSCEQNLNHDAMYWYRQDPGQGLRLIYYSQIVNDFQKGDIAEGYSVSREKKESFPLTVTSAQKNPTAFYLCASSIAGTGLAGQETQYFGPGTRLLVL.

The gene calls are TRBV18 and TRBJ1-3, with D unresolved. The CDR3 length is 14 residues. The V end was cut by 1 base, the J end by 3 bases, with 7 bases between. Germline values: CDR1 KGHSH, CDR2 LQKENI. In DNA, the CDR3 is TGTGCCAGCTCACCACTGAGGGATGGAAACACCATATATTTT. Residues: CASSPLRDGNTIYF.

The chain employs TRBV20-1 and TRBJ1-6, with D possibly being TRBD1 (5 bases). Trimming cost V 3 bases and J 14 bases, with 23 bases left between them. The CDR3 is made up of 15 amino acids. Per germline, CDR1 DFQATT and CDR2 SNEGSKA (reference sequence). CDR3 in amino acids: CSASGAPNLVTSLHF. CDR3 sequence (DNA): TGCAGTGCTAGTGGGGCCCCGAATCTTGTAACGTCCCTCCACTTT.

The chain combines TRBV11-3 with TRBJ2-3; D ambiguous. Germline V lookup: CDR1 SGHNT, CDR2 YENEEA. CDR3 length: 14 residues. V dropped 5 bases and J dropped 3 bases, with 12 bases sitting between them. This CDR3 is CASSPSFRTDTQYF. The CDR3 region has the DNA TGTGCCAGCAGCCCATCTTTCAGGACAGATACGCAGTATTTT. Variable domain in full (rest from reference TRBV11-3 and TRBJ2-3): EAGVVQSPRYKIIEKKQPVAFWCNPISGHNTLYWYLQNLGQGPELLIRYENEEAVDDSQLPKDRFSAERLKGVDSTLKIQPAELGDSAVYLCASSPSFRTDTQYFGPGTRLTVL.

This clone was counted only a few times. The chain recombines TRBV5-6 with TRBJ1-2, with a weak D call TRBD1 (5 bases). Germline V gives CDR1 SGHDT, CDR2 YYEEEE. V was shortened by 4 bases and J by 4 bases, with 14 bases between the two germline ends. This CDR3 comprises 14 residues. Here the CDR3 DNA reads TGTGCCAGCAGCCGGGGGGGTGAGTTCTATGGCTACACCTTC. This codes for CASSRGGEFYGYTF.

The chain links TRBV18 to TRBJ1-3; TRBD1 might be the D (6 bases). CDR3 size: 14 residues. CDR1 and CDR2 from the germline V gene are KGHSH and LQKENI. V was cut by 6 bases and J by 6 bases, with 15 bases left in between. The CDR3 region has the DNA TGTGCCAGCTCCCAACATTGGACAGAAAACACCATATATTTT. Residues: CASSQHWTENTIYF. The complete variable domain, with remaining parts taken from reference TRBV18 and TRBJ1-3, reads NAGVMQNPRHLVRRRGQEARLRCSPMKGHSHVYWYRQLPEEGLKFMVYLQKENIIDESGMPKERFSAEFPKEGPSILRIQQVVRGDSAAYFCASSQHWTENTIYFGEGSWLTVV.

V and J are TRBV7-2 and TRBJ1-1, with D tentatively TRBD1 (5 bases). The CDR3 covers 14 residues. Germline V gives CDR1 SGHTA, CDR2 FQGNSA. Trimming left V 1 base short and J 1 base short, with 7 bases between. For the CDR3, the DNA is TGTGCCAGCAGCTTAGTCGACAGGAACACTGAAGCTTTCTTT. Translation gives CASSLVDRNTEAFF.

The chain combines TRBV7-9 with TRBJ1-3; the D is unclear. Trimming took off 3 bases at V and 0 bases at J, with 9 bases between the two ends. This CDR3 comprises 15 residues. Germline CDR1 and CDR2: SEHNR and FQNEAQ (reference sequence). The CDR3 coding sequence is TGTGCCAGCAGCTTTTTGAGCACCTCTGGAAACACCATATATTTT. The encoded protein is CASSFLSTSGNTIYF.

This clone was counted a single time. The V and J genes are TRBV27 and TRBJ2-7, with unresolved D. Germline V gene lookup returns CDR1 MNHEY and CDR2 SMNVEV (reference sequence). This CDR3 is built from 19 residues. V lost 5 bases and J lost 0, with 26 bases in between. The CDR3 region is CASSPHPKYPSLDSYEQYF. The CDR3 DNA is TGTGCCAGCAGTCCGCACCCGAAATACCCTAGTCTCGACTCCTACGAGCAGTACTTC.